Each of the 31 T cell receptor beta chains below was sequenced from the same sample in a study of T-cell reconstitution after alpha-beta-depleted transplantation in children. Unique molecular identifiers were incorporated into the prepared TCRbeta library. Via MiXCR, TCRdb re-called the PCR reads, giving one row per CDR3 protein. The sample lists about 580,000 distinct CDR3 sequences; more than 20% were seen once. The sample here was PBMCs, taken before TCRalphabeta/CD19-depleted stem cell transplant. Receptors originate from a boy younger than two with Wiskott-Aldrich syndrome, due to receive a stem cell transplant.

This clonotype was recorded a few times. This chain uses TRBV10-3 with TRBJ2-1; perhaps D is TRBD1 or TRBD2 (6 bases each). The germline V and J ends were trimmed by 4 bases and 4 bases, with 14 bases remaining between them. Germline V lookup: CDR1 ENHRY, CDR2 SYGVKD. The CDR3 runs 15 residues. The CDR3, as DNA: TGTGCCATCAGTGGGGGGGCTAGGAATTACAATGAGCAGTTCTTC. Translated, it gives CAISGGARNYNEQFF.

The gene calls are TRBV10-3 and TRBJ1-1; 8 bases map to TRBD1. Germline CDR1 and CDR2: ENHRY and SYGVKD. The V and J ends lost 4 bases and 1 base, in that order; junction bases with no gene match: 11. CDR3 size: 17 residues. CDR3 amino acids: CAISGQGTGITNTEAFF. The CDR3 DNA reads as TGTGCCATCAGTGGGCAGGGGACAGGTATTACGAACACTGAAGCTTTCTTT.

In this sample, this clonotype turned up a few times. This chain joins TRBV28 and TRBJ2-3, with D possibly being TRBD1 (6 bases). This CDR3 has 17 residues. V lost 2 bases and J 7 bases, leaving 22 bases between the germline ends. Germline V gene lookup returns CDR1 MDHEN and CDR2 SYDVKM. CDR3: CASSLPPGIGGHYTQYF. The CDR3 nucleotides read TGTGCCAGCAGTTTACCCCCAGGAATTGGGGGACACTATACGCAGTATTTT. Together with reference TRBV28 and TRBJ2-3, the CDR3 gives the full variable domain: DVKVTQSSRYLVKRTGEKVFLECVQDMDHENMFWYRQDPGLGLRLIYFSYDVKMKEKGDIPEGYSVSREKKERFSLILESASTNQTSMYLCASSLPPGIGGHYTQYFGPGTRLTVL.

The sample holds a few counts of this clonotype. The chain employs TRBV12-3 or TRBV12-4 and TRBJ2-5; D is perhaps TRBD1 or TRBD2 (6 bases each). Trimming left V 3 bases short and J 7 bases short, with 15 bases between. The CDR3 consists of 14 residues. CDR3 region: CASSFYRGLATQYF. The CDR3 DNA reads TGTGCCAGCAGTTTCTACCGGGGGCTTGCGACCCAGTACTTC.

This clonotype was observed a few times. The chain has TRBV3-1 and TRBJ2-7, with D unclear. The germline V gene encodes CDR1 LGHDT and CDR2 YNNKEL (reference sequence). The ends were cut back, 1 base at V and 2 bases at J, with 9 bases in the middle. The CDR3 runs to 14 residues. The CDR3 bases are TGTGCCAGCAGCCAAGGCAGTAGAACCTACGAGCAGTACTTC. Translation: CASSQGSRTYEQYF.

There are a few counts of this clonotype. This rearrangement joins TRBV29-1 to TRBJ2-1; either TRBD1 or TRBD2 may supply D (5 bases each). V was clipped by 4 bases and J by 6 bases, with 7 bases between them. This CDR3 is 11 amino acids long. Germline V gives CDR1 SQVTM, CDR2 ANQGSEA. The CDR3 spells CSVGGANEQFF. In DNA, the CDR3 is TGCAGCGTTGGAGGGGCCAATGAGCAGTTCTTC.

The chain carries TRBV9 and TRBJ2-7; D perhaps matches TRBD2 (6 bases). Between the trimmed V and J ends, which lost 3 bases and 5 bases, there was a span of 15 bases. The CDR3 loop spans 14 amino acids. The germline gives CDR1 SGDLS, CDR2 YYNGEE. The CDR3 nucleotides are TGTGCCAGCAGCGCCCGACTAGATTCGAACGAGCAGTACTTC. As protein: CASSARLDSNEQYF.

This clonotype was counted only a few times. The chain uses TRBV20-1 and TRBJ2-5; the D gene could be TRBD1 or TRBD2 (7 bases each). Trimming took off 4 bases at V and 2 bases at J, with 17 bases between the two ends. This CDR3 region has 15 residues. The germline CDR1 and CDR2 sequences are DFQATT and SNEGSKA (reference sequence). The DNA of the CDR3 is TGCAGTGCTAATCGACAGGGAGGGGATCAAGAGACCCAGTACTTC. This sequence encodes CSANRQGGDQETQYF.

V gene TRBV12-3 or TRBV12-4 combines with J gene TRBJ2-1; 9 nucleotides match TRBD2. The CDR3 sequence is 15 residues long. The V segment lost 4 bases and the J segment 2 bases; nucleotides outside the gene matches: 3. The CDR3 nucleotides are TGTGCCAGCAGTTATAGCGGGAGACCCTACAATGAGCAGTTCTTC. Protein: CASSYSGRPYNEQFF.

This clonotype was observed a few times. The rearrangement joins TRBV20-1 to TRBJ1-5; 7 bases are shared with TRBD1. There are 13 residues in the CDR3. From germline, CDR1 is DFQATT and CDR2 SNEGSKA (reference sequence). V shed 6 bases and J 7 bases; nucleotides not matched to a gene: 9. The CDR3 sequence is CSANDRVDQPQHF. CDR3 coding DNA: TGCAGTGCCAATGACAGGGTGGACCAGCCCCAGCATTTT.

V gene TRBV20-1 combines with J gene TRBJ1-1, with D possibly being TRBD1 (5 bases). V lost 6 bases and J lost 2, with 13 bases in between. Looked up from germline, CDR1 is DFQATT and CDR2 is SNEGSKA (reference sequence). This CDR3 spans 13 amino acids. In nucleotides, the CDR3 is TGCAGTGCCCGGTGGGGGATTAACACTGAAGCTTTCTTT. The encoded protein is CSARWGINTEAFF.

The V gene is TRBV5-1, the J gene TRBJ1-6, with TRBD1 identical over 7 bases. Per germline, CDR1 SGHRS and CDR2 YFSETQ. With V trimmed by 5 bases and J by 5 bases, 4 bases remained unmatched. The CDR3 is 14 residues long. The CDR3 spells CASSRQGDNSPLHF. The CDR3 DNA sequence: TGCGCCAGCAGTCGACAGGGAGATAATTCACCCCTCCACTTT.

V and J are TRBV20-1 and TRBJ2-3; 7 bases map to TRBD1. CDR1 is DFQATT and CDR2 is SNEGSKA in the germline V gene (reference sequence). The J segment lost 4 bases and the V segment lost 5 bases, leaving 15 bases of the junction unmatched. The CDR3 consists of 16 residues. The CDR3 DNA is TGCAGTGCTCTGACTTCCTCAGGGGGTTGGGCAGATACGCAGTATTTT. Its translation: CSALTSSGGWADTQYF.

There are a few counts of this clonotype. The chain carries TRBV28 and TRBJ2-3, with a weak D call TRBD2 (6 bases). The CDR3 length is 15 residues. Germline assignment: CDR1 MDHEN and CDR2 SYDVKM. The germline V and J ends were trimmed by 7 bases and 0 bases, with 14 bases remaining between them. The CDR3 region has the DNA TGTGCCAGCACCTCGAGCGGGTCTAGCACAGATACGCAGTATTTT. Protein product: CASTSSGSSTDTQYF.

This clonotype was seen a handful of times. CDR3 sequence: CASRSGWTSATGELFF. Here the CDR3 DNA reads TGTGCCAGCAGGAGTGGTTGGACTAGCGCGACCGGGGAGCTGTTTTTT. The V call is TRBV11-2, the J call TRBJ2-2; 9 bases map to TRBD2. The junction had 10 bases not matched to a gene; V was cut back by 6 bases and J by 5 bases. This CDR3 comprises 16 residues. Per the germline V gene, CDR1 is SGHAT and CDR2 is FQNNGV.

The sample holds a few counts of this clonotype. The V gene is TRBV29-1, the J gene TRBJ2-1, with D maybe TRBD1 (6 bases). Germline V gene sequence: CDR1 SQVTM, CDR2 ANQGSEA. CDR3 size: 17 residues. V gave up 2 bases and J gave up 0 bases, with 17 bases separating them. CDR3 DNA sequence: TGCAGCGTTGAATCCGCAGGGGAACCTTTCTCCTACAATGAGCAGTTCTTC. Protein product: CSVESAGEPFSYNEQFF.

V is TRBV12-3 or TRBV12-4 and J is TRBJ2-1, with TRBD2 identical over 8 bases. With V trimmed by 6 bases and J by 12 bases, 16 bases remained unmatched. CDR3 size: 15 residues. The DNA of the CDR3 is TGTGCCAGCAGCTCTACTAGCGGAGCCTTCTTGAGGCAGTTCTTC. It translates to CASSSTSGAFLRQFF.

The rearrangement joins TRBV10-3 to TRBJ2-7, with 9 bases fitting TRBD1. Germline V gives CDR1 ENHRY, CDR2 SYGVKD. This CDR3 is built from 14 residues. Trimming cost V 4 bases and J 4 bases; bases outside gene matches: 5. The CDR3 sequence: CAISADRGAYEQYF. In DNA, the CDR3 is TGTGCCATCAGTGCCGACAGGGGGGCATACGAGCAGTACTTC.

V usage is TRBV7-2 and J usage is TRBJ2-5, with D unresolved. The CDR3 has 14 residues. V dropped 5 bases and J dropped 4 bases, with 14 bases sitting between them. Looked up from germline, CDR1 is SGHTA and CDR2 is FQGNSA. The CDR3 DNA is TGTGCCAGCAGCCTGAACGGACCCGTAGAGACCCAGTACTTC. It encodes CASSLNGPVETQYF.

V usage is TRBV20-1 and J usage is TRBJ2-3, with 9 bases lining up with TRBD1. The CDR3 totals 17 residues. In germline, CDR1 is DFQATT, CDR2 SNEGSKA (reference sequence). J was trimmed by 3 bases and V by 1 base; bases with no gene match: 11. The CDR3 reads CSARGKNRGLGTDTQYF. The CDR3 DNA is TGCAGTGCTAGAGGGAAGAACAGGGGGCTGGGTACAGATACGCAGTATTTT.

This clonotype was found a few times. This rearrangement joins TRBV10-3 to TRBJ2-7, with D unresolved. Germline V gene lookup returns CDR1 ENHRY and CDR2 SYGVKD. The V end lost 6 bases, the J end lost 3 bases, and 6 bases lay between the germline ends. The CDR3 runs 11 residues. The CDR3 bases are TGTGCCATCAGAAGATTCTACGAGCAGTACTTC. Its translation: CAIRRFYEQYF.

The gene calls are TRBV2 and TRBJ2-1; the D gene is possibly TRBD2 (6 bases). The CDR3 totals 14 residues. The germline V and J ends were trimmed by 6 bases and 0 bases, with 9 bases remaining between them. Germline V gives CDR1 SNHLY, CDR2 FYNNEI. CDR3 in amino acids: CASRWTTSYNEQFF. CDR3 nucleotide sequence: TGTGCCAGCAGGTGGACTACCTCCTACAATGAGCAGTTCTTC.

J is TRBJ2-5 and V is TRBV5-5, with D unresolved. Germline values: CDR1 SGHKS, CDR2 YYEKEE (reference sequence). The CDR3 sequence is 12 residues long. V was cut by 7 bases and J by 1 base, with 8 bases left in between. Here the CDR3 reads CASEQFQETQYF. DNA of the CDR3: TGTGCCAGCGAACAGTTCCAAGAGACCCAGTACTTC. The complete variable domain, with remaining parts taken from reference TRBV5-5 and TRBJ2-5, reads DAGVTQSPTHLIKTRGQQVTLRCSPISGHKSVSWYQQVLGQGPQFIFQYYEKEERGRGNFPDRFSARQFPNYSSELNVNALLLGDSALYLCASEQFQETQYFGPGTRLLVL.

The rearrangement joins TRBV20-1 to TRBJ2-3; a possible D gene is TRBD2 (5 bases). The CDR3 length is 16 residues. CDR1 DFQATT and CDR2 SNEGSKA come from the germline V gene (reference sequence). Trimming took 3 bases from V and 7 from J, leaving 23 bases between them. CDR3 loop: CSASPPGVGKSYTQYF. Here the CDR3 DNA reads TGCAGTGCTAGCCCCCCCGGGGTCGGCAAATCTTATACGCAGTATTTT.

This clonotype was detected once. CDR3 DNA: TGCAGCGTTGGGGCAGTTCTCCAAGAGACCCAGTACTTC. This codes for CSVGAVLQETQYF. This chain links TRBV29-1 with TRBJ2-5, with D hard to call. Trimming stripped 4 bases from V and 1 base from J, with 10 bases between. The CDR3 consists of 13 residues. The germline gives CDR1 SQVTM, CDR2 ANQGSEA.

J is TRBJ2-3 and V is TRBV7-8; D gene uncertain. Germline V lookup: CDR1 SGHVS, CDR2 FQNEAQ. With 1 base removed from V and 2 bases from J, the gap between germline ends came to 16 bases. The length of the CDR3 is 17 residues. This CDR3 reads CASSLGTLRLPTDTQYF. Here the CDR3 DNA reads TGTGCCAGCAGCTTAGGGACCCTGAGGCTTCCCACAGATACGCAGTATTTT. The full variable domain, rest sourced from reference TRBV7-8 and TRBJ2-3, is GAGVSQSPRYKVAKRGQDVALRCDPISGHVSLFWYQQALGQGPEFLTYFQNEAQLDKSGLPSDRFFAERPEGSVSTLKIQRTQQEDSAVYLCASSLGTLRLPTDTQYFGPGTRLTVL.

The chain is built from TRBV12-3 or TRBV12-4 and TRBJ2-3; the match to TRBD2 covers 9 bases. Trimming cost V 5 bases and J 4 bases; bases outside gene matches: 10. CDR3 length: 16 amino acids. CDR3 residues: CASSSRLAESADTQYF. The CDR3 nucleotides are TGTGCCAGCAGTAGCAGACTAGCGGAAAGTGCAGATACGCAGTATTTT.

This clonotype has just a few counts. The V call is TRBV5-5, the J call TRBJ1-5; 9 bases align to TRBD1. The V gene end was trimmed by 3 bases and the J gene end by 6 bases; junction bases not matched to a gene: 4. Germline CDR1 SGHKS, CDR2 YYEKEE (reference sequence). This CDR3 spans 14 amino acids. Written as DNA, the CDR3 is TGTGCCAGCAGCTGGACAGGGGCAGGTCAGCCCCAGCATTTT. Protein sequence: CASSWTGAGQPQHF.

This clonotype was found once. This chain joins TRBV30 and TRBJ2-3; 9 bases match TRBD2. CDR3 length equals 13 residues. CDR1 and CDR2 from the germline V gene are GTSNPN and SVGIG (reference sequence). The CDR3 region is CALAAGGVDTQYF. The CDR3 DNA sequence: TGTGCTCTCGCCGCGGGAGGGGTAGATACGCAGTATTTT.

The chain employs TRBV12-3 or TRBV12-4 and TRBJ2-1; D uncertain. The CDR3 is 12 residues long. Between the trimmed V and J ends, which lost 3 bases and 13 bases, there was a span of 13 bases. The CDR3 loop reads CASSFSVGYQFF. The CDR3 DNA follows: TGTGCCAGCAGTTTTTCGGTCGGTTACCAGTTCTTC.

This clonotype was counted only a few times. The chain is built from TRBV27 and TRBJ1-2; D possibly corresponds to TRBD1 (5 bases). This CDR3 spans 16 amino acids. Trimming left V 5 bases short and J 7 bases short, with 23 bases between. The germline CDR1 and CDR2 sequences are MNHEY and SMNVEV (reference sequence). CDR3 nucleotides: TGTGCCAGCAGTCCACTGACAGAGATTCTTTTCTTTGGCTACACCTTC. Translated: CASSPLTEILFFGYTF.